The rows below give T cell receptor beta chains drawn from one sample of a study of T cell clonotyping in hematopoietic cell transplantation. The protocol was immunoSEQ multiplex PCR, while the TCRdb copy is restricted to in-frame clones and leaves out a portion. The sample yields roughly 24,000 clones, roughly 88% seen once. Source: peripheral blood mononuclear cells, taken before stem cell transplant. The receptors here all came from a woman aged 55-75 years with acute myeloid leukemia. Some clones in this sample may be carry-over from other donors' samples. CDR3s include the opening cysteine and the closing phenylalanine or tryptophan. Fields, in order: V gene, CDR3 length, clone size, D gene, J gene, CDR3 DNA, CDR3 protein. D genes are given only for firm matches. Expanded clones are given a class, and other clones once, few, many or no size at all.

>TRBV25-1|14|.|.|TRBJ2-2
TGTGCCAGCAGCTCCACGGGTTACACCGGGGAGCTGTTTTTT
CASSSTGYTGELFF
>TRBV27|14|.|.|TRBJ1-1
TGTGCCAGCAGTTATAGGGGGATGAACACTGAAGCTTTCTTT
CASSYRGMNTEAFF
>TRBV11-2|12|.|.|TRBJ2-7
TGTGCCAGCGGTACTAGCCCCTACGAGCAGTACTTC
CASGTSPYEQYF
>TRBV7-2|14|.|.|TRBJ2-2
TGTGCCAGCAGCTTAGATGGAGGGACCGGGGAGCTGTTTTTT
CASSLDGGTGELFF
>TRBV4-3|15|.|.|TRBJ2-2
TGCGCCAGCTCCGGGGGATTCTCGGGCGGCGGGGAGCTGTTTTTT
CASSGGFSGGGELFF
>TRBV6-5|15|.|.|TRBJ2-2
TGTGCCAGCAGTTACAGGAGCGTTCGGGCCGGGGAGCTGTTTTTT
CASSYRSVRAGELFF
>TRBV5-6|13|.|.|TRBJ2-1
TGTGCCAGCAGCCAAAGACTAGTCGATGAGCAGTTCTTC
CASSQRLVDEQFF
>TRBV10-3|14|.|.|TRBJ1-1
TGTGCCATCAGCCCGGGACAAACAAACACTGAAGCTTTCTTT
CAISPGQTNTEAFF
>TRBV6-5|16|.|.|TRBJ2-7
TGTGCCAGCAGTTACGAGACAACAGGGCTAGCGGCCGAGCAGTACTTC
CASSYETTGLAAEQYF
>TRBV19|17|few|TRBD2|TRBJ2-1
TGTGCCACCTCACCGGGACTATCCCTGAGCTCCTACAATGAGCAGTTCTTC
CATSPGLSLSSYNEQFF
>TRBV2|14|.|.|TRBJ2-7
TGTGCCAGCAGTGAAAAACGCAGCCCCTACGAGCAGTACTTC
CASSEKRSPYEQYF
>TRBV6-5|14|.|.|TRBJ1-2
TGTGCCAGCAGACATACAGGGTTGGCCTATGGCTACACCTTC
CASRHTGLAYGYTF
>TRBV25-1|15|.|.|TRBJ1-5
TGTGCCAGCAGTGATGGGGACACCCCGAATAAGCCCCAGCATTTT
CASSDGDTPNKPQHF
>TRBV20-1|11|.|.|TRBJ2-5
TGCAGTGCTAGGCTATTGGAGACCCAGTACTTC
CSARLLETQYF
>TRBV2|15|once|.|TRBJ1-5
TGTGCCAGCAGCGGGGACGGCTATAGCAATCAGCCCCAGCATTTT
CASSGDGYSNQPQHF
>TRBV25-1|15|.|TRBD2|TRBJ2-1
TGTGCCAGCAGTCCCAGAGGCGGGGGGGCCCGCGAGCAGTTCTTC
CASSPRGGGAREQFF
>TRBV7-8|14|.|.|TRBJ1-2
TGTGCCAGCAGCTCCCGGAGGGAGACGGGGGGCTACACCTTC
CASSSRRETGGYTF
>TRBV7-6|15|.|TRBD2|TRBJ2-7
TGTGCCAGCAGCGCTGGACTAGCGGGAACCTACGAGCAGTACTTC
CASSAGLAGTYEQYF
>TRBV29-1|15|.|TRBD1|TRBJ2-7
TGCAGCGTGGAACCGACCGGGACAGGGGGTTACGAGCAGTACTTC
CSVEPTGTGGYEQYF
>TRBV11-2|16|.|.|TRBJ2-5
TGTGCCAGCAGTACCAAACAGGGGACTTTTGGAGAGACCCAGTACTTC
CASSTKQGTFGETQYF
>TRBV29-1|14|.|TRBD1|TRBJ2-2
TGCAGCGTGGGGCAGGGGGCAGGCACCGGGGAGCTGTTTTTT
CSVGQGAGTGELFF
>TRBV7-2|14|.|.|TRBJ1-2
TGTGCCAGCAGCTTCGGGACAAATAACTATGGCTACACCTTC
CASSFGTNNYGYTF
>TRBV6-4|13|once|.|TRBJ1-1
TGTGCCAGCAGTGAGGGGGAGAACACTGAAGCTTTCTTT
CASSEGENTEAFF
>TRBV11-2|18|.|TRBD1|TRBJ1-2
TGTGCCAGCAGCTTCCAAGGGGTCCCGGGACAGGGGCTGTATGGCTACACCTTC
CASSFQGVPGQGLYGYTF
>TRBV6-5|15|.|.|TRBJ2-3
TGTGCCAGCAGTTATGGTGGGGGGCCTACAGATACGCAGTATTTT
CASSYGGGPTDTQYF
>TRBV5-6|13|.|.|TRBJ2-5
TGTGCCAGCAGCTTCAACAGCGACGAGACCCAGTACTTC
CASSFNSDETQYF